Listed here is a single T cell receptor beta chain. Germline loops: CDR1 LNHDA, CDR2 SQIVND (reference sequence). CDR3 length: 14 amino acids. J lost 13 bases, V lost 5 bases, and 9 bases had no gene match. These data are taken from a study of shared clonotypes between healthy human individuals. Assay used: immunoSEQ multiplex PCR; TCRdb lists only in-frame clones, some missing. The sample includes roughly 2 million clones, 95% of them seen just once. The TCR originated in a man in his late teens or twenties in good health. The sample comprised naive CD4+ T cells sorted from blood. The subset denotes: CD45RA+ positively selected. The chain uses TRBV19 and TRBJ1-6, with 9 bases aligning to TRBD1. CDR3 sequence (DNA): TGTGCCAGTAGTCTAGGACAGGGGACGTCGCCCCTCCACTTT. This translates into CASSLGQGTSPLHF.